This T cell receptor (beta chain) was sequenced for a study of blood T cells in healthy people across ages. Study-level results: In these data, TCR beta diversity tracked strongly with naive T cell percentage. Age advanced and TCR beta diversity per million T cells fell, roughly linearly.

The J segment lost 8 bases and the V segment lost 7 bases, leaving 18 bases of the junction unmatched. The length of the CDR3 is 17 residues. Per the germline V gene, CDR1 is MNHEY and CDR2 is SVGEGT. A second PCR of roughly 6 to 12 cycles used a sample-barcoded 5' primer and a J-beta primer mix. Each CDR3 protein gets one entry after TCRdb re-called the 5' RACE reads with MiXCR. The table includes some 1.7 million distinct CDR3 sequences, about 28% detected once. Worth noting for this clonotype: What it binds is not known.

Peripheral blood from each donor was collected in a volume of 8 to 10 milliliters. Extracted total RNA amounted to at least 5.5 micrograms for each sample. The TCR was taken from a woman in her thirties in good health. The chain combines TRBV6-2 or TRBV6-3 with TRBJ2-1; 9 nucleotides line up with TRBD2. Sequencing input: blood. The CDR3 coding sequence is TGTGCCAGCACGGTAGCGGCCGGGACTAGCCCGTCTCATGAGCAGTTCTTC. Translated, it gives CASTVAAGTSPSHEQFF.